This T cell receptor (beta chain) was identified in a study of cytomegalovirus exposure and HLA in healthy donors. General study points: Being indistinguishable, some V segments were excluded, TRBV6-2 and TRBV6-3 among them. Most TCR beta V segments were productive about 90% or about 30% of the time in an earlier analysis. An analysis that was carried out later associated fewer than 20,000 TCR beta sequences with HLA alleles at 0.05 false discovery rate.

The CDR3 totals 15 residues. The V gene's germline CDR1 is MNHNS and CDR2 SASEGT. After removal of 5 bases from V and 4 bases from J, the junction contained 7 bases not matched to a gene. Note on this clone: Its antigen remains unknown.

Amplification used 60 Vbeta primers and 13 Jbeta primers. Using immunoSEQ multiplex PCR, the repertoire was profiled, and TCRdb retains in-frame clones only, with some absent. The sample lists about 94,000 clones; around 69% were seen once. This TCR was recovered from a man younger than 40 in good health and CMV-seronegative. The chain combines TRBV6-1 with TRBJ2-2; 7 bases match TRBD2. Sequencing was done on a sample of PBMCs. Here the CDR3 DNA reads TGTGCCAGCAGTTTCCAGCGGGGACGCACCGGGGAGCTGTTTTTT. Amino acids: CASSFQRGRTGELFF.